A single sample is the source of the 27 T cell receptor beta chains below, sequenced in a study of cytomegalovirus exposure and HLA in healthy donors (dated by TCRdb to the late 2010s). The method was the immunoSEQ multiplex PCR assay. For the multiplex PCR, a mixture combining 60 forward primers for TCR Vbeta segments and 13 reverse primers for TCR Jbeta segments was used. TCRdb mirrors the immuneACCESS table, restricted to in-frame sequences. Some clones are absent from its copies; in checked studies, under half trace to an unresolved V gene, and the reason for the others is unknown. Recorded for this sample are some 140,000 clones; roughly 80% of them occurred a single time. Over 6% of the sample rests with the top ten. Sequenced sample: PBMCs. The receptor set was obtained from a man aged 30 to 45 in good health and CMV-seropositive.

CDR3 in DNA: TGTGCCAGCAGCCCGACCGGGTCACTGAGGGAGACCCAGTACTTC. Residues: CASSPTGSLRETQYF. The gene calls are TRBV28 and TRBJ2-5; D is unresolved. The CDR3 spans 15 residues. Germline-derived CDR1 and CDR2 are MDHEN and SYDVKM. The V end lost 6 bases, the J end lost 5 bases, and 19 bases lay between the germline ends.

The chain has TRBV5-1 and TRBJ1-5; D is possibly TRBD1 (5 bases). Trimming shortened V by 0 bases and J by 8 bases, and 21 bases separated the two germline ends. Germline assignment: CDR1 SGHRS and CDR2 YFSETQ. The CDR3 consists of 17 residues. CDR3 in amino acids: CASSLGDSTTGLEPQHF. The CDR3 DNA follows: TGCGCCAGCAGCTTGGGGGACTCGACGACCGGGTTGGAGCCCCAGCATTTT.

V and J are TRBV6-1 and TRBJ2-3; 7 nucleotides align to TRBD2. V shed 8 bases, J shed 4 bases, and the junction held 12 bases outside the gene matches. The germline V gene encodes CDR1 MNHNS and CDR2 SASEGT. The CDR3 covers 15 residues. The CDR3 sequence: CASYSGQAIPDTQYF. For the CDR3, the DNA is TGTGCCAGCTATAGCGGGCAAGCTATCCCAGATACGCAGTATTTT.

This clone showed up just once. V and J are TRBV4-2 and TRBJ2-7, with 8 bases aligning to TRBD2. The CDR3 contains 15 residues. Germline-derived CDR1 and CDR2 are LGHNA and YNFKEQ. Trimming cost V 3 bases and J 3 bases; bases outside gene matches: 7. Written as DNA, the CDR3 is TGTGCCAGCAGCCACCTCAACGGGGGGGGCTACGAGCAGTACTTC. Translation gives CASSHLNGGGYEQYF.

The chain has TRBV11-1 and TRBJ2-3; 7 bases match TRBD2. The CDR3 sequence is 16 residues long. V lost 4 bases, J lost 0 bases, and 7 bases stayed unmatched. The germline gives CDR1 SGHAT, CDR2 FQDESV (reference sequence). This chain's CDR3 is CASSYGRGESTDTQYF. DNA of the CDR3: TGTGCCAGCAGCTATGGTCGGGGGGAGAGCACAGATACGCAGTATTTT.

This chain joins TRBV6-5 and TRBJ1-3; D remains ambiguous. This CDR3 is 13 amino acids long. The ends were cut back, 5 bases at V and 8 bases at J, with 13 bases in the middle. Looked up from germline, CDR1 is MNHEY and CDR2 is SVGAGI. CDR3 nucleotides: TGTGCCAGCAGTGACCGACCCCGGGACACCATATATTTT. This encodes CASSDRPRDTIYF.

The table lists this clone with a few counts. V is TRBV6-5 and J is TRBJ1-1; D possibly corresponds to TRBD1 (5 bases). The germline V and J ends were trimmed by 7 bases and 2 bases, with 17 bases remaining between them. The germline V gene encodes CDR1 MNHEY and CDR2 SVGAGI. The CDR3 spans 15 residues. This CDR3 is CASMLRGRGNTEAFF. The DNA for the CDR3 is TGTGCCAGCATGCTCCGGGGGAGGGGTAACACTGAAGCTTTCTTT.

The genes are TRBV30 and TRBJ1-2; D may be TRBD1 (6 bases). V was shortened by 7 bases and J by 8 bases, with 11 bases between the two germline ends. Germline CDR1 reads GTSNPN; CDR2 reads SVGIG (reference sequence). The CDR3 is 10 residues long. CDR3 nucleotides: TGTGCCTTACAGGGCAGCGGCTACACCTTC. It codes for CALQGSGYTF.

The chain couples TRBV9 to TRBJ2-7; D is possibly TRBD1 (5 bases). V was clipped by 0 bases and J by 2 bases, with 12 bases between them. The CDR3 length is 15 residues. Germline CDR1 reads SGDLS; CDR2 reads YYNGEE. CDR3 nucleotides: TGTGCCAGCAGCGTAGATTTGACAGCAACCTACGAGCAGTACTTC. This gives the protein CASSVDLTATYEQYF.

The chain uses TRBV6-5 and TRBJ2-7; D not resolved. The V gene lost 6 bases and the J gene lost 2 bases, with 11 bases spanning the gap. CDR3 size: 13 residues. Germline V gene sequence: CDR1 MNHEY, CDR2 SVGAGI. The CDR3 reads CASRAVLTYEQYF. Here the CDR3 DNA reads TGTGCCAGCAGGGCAGTATTAACCTACGAGCAGTACTTC.

The chain carries TRBV4-3 and TRBJ1-4; D remains ambiguous. V lost 3 bases and J 3 bases, leaving 2 bases between the germline ends. Germline CDR1 and CDR2: LGHNA and YSLEER. The CDR3 covers 12 residues. The CDR3 bases are TGCGCCAGCAGCCACGCTAATGAAAAACTGTTTTTT. Residues: CASSHANEKLFF.

This sequence joins TRBV11-2 and TRBJ2-7; tentative D call: TRBD2 (6 bases). Germline values: CDR1 SGHAT, CDR2 FQNNGV. V was trimmed by 0 bases and J by 3 bases, leaving 12 bases between them. This CDR3 contains 15 residues. The CDR3: CASSLDSGLNYEQYF. The CDR3 DNA sequence: TGTGCCAGCAGCTTAGACTCGGGACTCAACTACGAGCAGTACTTC.

This sequence joins TRBV6-1 and TRBJ2-7; D is ambiguous. With 1 base removed from V and 1 base from J, the gap between germline ends came to 5 bases. From germline, CDR1 is MNHNS and CDR2 SASEGT. The CDR3 covers 13 residues. CDR3 DNA sequence: TGTGCCAGCAGTGAAGTTCGGTCCTACGAGCAGTACTTC. It yields the protein CASSEVRSYEQYF.

The rearrangement links TRBV30 to TRBJ1-4; D is ambiguous. Per germline, CDR1 GTSNPN and CDR2 SVGIG (reference sequence). Trimming shortened V by 0 bases and J by 6 bases, and 11 bases separated the two germline ends. The CDR3 has 14 amino acids. The CDR3 nucleotides are TGTGCCTGGAGTGTAGGCAGGCGATATGAAAAACTGTTTTTT. Protein: CAWSVGRRYEKLFF.

This clone was seen a handful of times. V usage is TRBV25-1 and J usage is TRBJ1-6, with D possibly TRBD1 on 6 matching bases. Trimming left V 8 bases short and J 9 bases short, with 14 bases between. This CDR3 spans 13 amino acids. In germline, CDR1 is MGHDK, CDR2 SYGVNS. In DNA, the CDR3 is TGTGCCAGCCAAGGACAGTGGAGTTCACCCCTCCACTTT. It translates to CASQGQWSSPLHF.

This chain joins TRBV5-6 and TRBJ2-7; TRBD1 matches at 7 bases. The junction had 11 bases not matched to a gene; V was cut back by 0 bases and J by 2 bases. CDR1 is SGHDT and CDR2 is YYEEEE in the germline V gene. The length of the CDR3 is 17 residues. This CDR3 reads CASSLALDRDRTYEQYF. CDR3 sequence (DNA): TGTGCCAGCAGCTTGGCCCTAGATCGGGACAGAACCTACGAGCAGTACTTC.

The chain joins TRBV9 to TRBJ2-2, with 9 bases aligning to TRBD2. CDR3 size: 17 residues. J gave up 6 bases and V 0 bases, and 9 bases lay outside the gene matches. CDR1 is SGDLS, CDR2 YYNGEE, per germline. This chain's CDR3 is CASSVASGTVYAGELFF. The CDR3 nucleotides read TGTGCCAGCAGCGTAGCTAGCGGGACGGTTTACGCCGGGGAGCTGTTTTTT.

This chain joins TRBV6-1 and TRBJ2-1, with 8 bases lining up with TRBD2. The germline V gene encodes CDR1 MNHNS and CDR2 SASEGT. This CDR3 spans 17 amino acids. J lost 2 bases, V lost 0 bases, and 6 bases had no gene match. The CDR3 DNA is TGTGCCAGCAGTGAAGCCAGCGGGAGACCCACCTACAATGAGCAGTTCTTC. Its translation: CASSEASGRPTYNEQFF.

The rearrangement uses TRBV7-2 and TRBJ2-7, with a possible D match to TRBD1 (6 bases). The V end was cut by 1 base, the J end by 3 bases, with 10 bases between. The CDR3 contains 14 residues. Germline assignment: CDR1 SGHTA and CDR2 FQGNSA. This CDR3 is CASSLEVRGYEQYF. CDR3 coding DNA: TGTGCCAGCAGCTTAGAGGTCAGGGGCTACGAGCAGTACTTC.

The chain is built from TRBV11-2 and TRBJ2-7, with 10 bases lining up with TRBD2. J gave up 0 bases and V 6 bases, and 5 bases lay outside the gene matches. The CDR3 contains 15 residues. The germline CDR1 and CDR2 sequences are SGHAT and FQNNGV. The CDR3 region is CASSPVAGGSYEQYF. The CDR3 coding sequence is TGTGCCAGCAGTCCCGTAGCGGGAGGCTCCTACGAGCAGTACTTC.

The V call is TRBV7-2, the J call TRBJ1-6; TRBD1 agrees at 7 bases. J gave up 6 bases and V 5 bases, and 4 bases lay outside the gene matches. Germline CDR1 is SGHTA and CDR2 is FQGNSA. The CDR3 covers 14 residues. CDR3 residues: CASSPGQVNSPLHF. CDR3 nucleotide sequence: TGTGCCAGCAGCCCCGGACAGGTTAATTCACCCCTCCACTTT.

The chain has TRBV6-5 and TRBJ2-1; a possible D gene is TRBD1 (6 bases). Germline V CDR1 and CDR2: MNHEY, SVGAGI. This CDR3 has 16 amino acids. Trimming removed 3 bases at V and 5 bases at J, with 17 bases between. The CDR3 spells CASSYWSGENHNEQFF. The CDR3 DNA is TGTGCCAGCAGTTATTGGTCAGGGGAAAACCACAATGAGCAGTTCTTC.

The V gene is TRBV2, the J gene TRBJ2-1; no firm D call. Trimming shortened V by 7 bases and J by 6 bases, and 13 bases separated the two germline ends. The CDR3 length is 13 residues. Germline V gives CDR1 SNHLY, CDR2 FYNNEI. The CDR3 loop reads CASNTNLINEQFF. The CDR3 DNA is TGTGCCAGCAACACCAACCTCATCAATGAGCAGTTCTTC.

The chain is built from TRBV5-1 and TRBJ2-1, with 10 bases lining up with TRBD1. The CDR3 runs to 15 residues. V lost 4 bases to trimming and J lost 8 bases; unmatched junction nucleotides: 9. The germline CDR1 and CDR2 sequences are SGHRS and YFSETQ. The CDR3 spells CASSPLGQGGYEQFF. In DNA, the CDR3 is TGCGCCAGCAGCCCCTTAGGACAGGGGGGTTATGAGCAGTTCTTC.

A single count supports this clone. The V and J genes are TRBV11-2 and TRBJ1-4; 12 nucleotides match TRBD1. Trimming removed 5 bases from V and 8 bases from J; junction bases left unmatched: 9. Germline V gene lookup returns CDR1 SGHAT and CDR2 FQNNGV. CDR3 length equals 16 residues. The CDR3 DNA sequence: TGTGCCAGCAGCGTATCCGGGACAGGGGGCCGGGAAAAACTGTTTTTT. Translation gives CASSVSGTGGREKLFF.

The chain uses TRBV5-1 and TRBJ2-5; TRBD1 agrees at 11 bases. CDR3 length: 16 residues. Looked up from germline, CDR1 is SGHRS and CDR2 is YFSETQ. The junction had 6 bases not matched to a gene; V was cut back by 1 base and J by 4 bases. CDR3 nucleotide sequence: TGCGCCAGCAGCTTGAGGACAGGGGGCGGAGGAGAGACCCAGTACTTC. Protein product: CASSLRTGGGGETQYF.

This clone occurred a few times. J is TRBJ2-7 and V is TRBV7-9; TRBD2 matches at 9 bases. The CDR3 is 14 residues long. Germline CDR1 is SEHNR and CDR2 is FQNEAQ (reference sequence). V shed 5 bases, J shed 4 bases, and the junction held 6 bases outside the gene matches. This CDR3 is CASSPWLAGYEQYF. The DNA for the CDR3 is TGTGCCAGCAGCCCTTGGCTAGCGGGATACGAGCAGTACTTC.